The sequence of this T cell receptor beta chain was determined in a study of OX40 agonist ivuxolimab in advanced cancers. Findings of the study overall: Within 6 weeks, CD4+ and CD8+ blood T cells expanded clonally at 0.1 to 3.0 mg/kg.

Only in-frame clones appear in the TCRdb table, and some are missing; sequencing was by immunoSEQ multiplex PCR. The repertoire holds some 12,000 clones, 65% to 75% seen once, with 10% to 15% in the top ten. As regards this clone: Its antigen remains unidentified.

This CDR3 is 15 amino acids long. Germline trimming cut 6 bases from V and 2 bases from J; bases unmatched to any gene: 7. Looked up from germline, CDR1 is MRHNA and CDR2 is SNTAGT. V gene TRBV6-4 combines with J gene TRBJ2-7; 10 bases align to TRBD2. The specimen was CD4+ or CD8+ T cells sorted from blood, collected in a trial of the OX40 agonist ivuxolimab. The receptor's source is an adult with an advanced solid tumor such as melanoma, head and neck, liver or kidney cancer. CDR3 region: CASSLSGTSAYEQYF. The CDR3, as DNA: TGTGCCAGCAGCCTGTCCGGGACTAGCGCCTACGAGCAGTACTTC.